Each of the 20 T cell receptor beta chains below was sequenced from the same sample in a study of blood T cell repertoires in COVID-19. Generated by immunoSEQ multiplex PCR, the TCRdb table keeps only in-frame clones and is missing some. The table records about 170,000 clones, around nine tenths of them present only once. The material sequenced was peripheral blood. The receptors come from an elderly woman with COVID-19, enrolled during active disease.

The chain joins TRBV11-3 to TRBJ2-3; D might be TRBD2 (6 bases). There are 16 residues in the CDR3. CDR1 is SGHNT and CDR2 is YENEEA in the germline V gene. Trimming removed 3 bases at V and 1 base at J, with 14 bases between. CDR3 region: CASSFDGERGTDTQYF. In DNA form, the CDR3 reads TGTGCCAGCAGCTTCGACGGGGAGCGGGGCACAGATACGCAGTATTTT.

The rearrangement links TRBV29-1 to TRBJ1-2; possibly TRBD1 for D (5 bases). CDR3 length: 14 residues. The ends were cut back, 6 bases at V and 0 bases at J, with 14 bases in the middle. Germline V gives CDR1 SQVTM, CDR2 ANQGSEA. CDR3 sequence: CSVDQQATNYGYTF. For the CDR3, the DNA is TGCAGCGTCGACCAACAGGCAACTAACTATGGCTACACCTTC.

The V call is TRBV27, the J call TRBJ1-2; TRBD1 agrees at 9 bases. The V and J ends lost 5 bases and 4 bases, in that order; junction bases with no gene match: 11. CDR3 length: 16 residues. Germline-derived CDR1 and CDR2 are MNHEY and SMNVEV (reference sequence). The CDR3 protein is CASSLTLLTGGYGYTF. CDR3 nucleotides: TGTGCCAGCAGTCTAACCCTTTTGACAGGGGGCTATGGCTACACCTTC.

The chain employs TRBV3-1 (or the pseudogene TRBV3-2) and TRBJ2-7; 10 bases match TRBD2. Germline values: CDR1 LGHDT, CDR2 YNNKEL (reference sequence). The V gene end was trimmed by 3 bases and the J gene end by 6 bases; junction bases not matched to a gene: 14. The CDR3 length is 17 residues. CDR3 loop: CASSQVPNSGRLGEQYF. In DNA, the CDR3 is TGTGCCAGCAGCCAGGTCCCCAATAGCGGGAGGTTGGGCGAGCAGTACTTC.

This chain connects TRBV7-3 to TRBJ2-1, with 12 nucleotides matching TRBD2. Per the germline V gene, CDR1 is SGHTA and CDR2 is FQGTGA. The V gene end was trimmed by 2 bases and the J gene end by 7 bases; junction bases not matched to a gene: 6. There are 16 residues in the CDR3. CDR3 bases: TGTGCCAGCAGCTTAGGTTCCGGACTAGCGGGAAATGAGCAGTTCTTC. It is translated as CASSLGSGLAGNEQFF.

V and J are TRBV2 and TRBJ2-7; 9 bases align to TRBD2. Trimming took 10 bases from V and 5 from J; bases not matched to a gene: 6. The CDR3 totals 12 residues. Germline V gene sequence: CDR1 SNHLY, CDR2 FYNNEI. The CDR3 protein is CAIQGLANEQYF. As DNA, the CDR3 is TGTGCCATCCAGGGACTAGCAAACGAGCAGTACTTC.

The V and J genes are TRBV5-1 and TRBJ2-3, with TRBD1 matching over 8 bases. V was clipped by 1 base and J by 3 bases; unmatched bases: 1. The CDR3 loop spans 14 amino acids. CDR1 SGHRS and CDR2 YFSETQ come from the germline V gene. The CDR3, as DNA: TGCGCCAGCAGCTTGCAGGGGGCGACAGATACGCAGTATTTT. Translating gives CASSLQGATDTQYF.

The chain joins TRBV21-1 to TRBJ2-5; the table calls TRBD1, which could not be checked here. TRBV21-1 is a pseudogene. CDR3 length equals 18 residues. CDR3 in DNA: TGTGCCAGCAGACAAAAAACCCCCACAGGGGGCCAACAAGAGACCCAGTACTTC. Protein product: CASRQKTPTGGQQETQYF.

V gene TRBV10-3 combines with J gene TRBJ2-2; the D gene is possibly TRBD1 (6 bases). The V gene lost 6 bases and the J gene lost 5 bases, with 13 bases spanning the gap. This CDR3 comprises 14 residues. CDR1 and CDR2 (germline): ENHRY, SYGVKD. The CDR3 bases are TGTGCCATCAGCGACCCCGGACAGACCGGGGAGCTGTTTTTT. Translating it yields CAISDPGQTGELFF.

This clone was counted between two and nine times. V is TRBV2 and J is TRBJ1-1; no firm D call. The length of the CDR3 is 13 residues. Germline CDR1 and CDR2: SNHLY and FYNNEI. Trimming removed 8 bases from V and 2 bases from J, with 12 bases in between. This chain's CDR3 is CASRRAGNTEAFF. The CDR3 DNA follows: TGTGCCAGCCGCCGCGCGGGCAACACTGAAGCTTTCTTT.

This clone was observed a few times. This chain joins TRBV5-1 and TRBJ1-1; 7 bases line up with TRBD1. Losses at the gene ends were 3 bases for V and 4 bases for J; bases not matched to a gene: 12. The germline CDR1 and CDR2 sequences are SGHRS and YFSETQ. The CDR3 has 16 amino acids. Here the CDR3 reads CASSSTGGGGGTEAFF. The CDR3 DNA reads TGCGCCAGCAGCTCAACAGGAGGGGGCGGCGGCACTGAAGCTTTCTTT.

This chain connects TRBV6-1 to TRBJ2-3; 7 bases agree with TRBD1. The CDR3 spans 14 residues. Germline V CDR1 and CDR2: MNHNS, SASEGT. Trimming cost V 2 bases and J 1 base; bases outside gene matches: 0. The CDR3 sequence is CASSEQGGTDTQYF. Here the CDR3 DNA reads TGTGCCAGCAGTGAACAGGGGGGCACAGATACGCAGTATTTT.

J is TRBJ2-5 and V is TRBV6-2 or TRBV6-3, with 10 bases fitting TRBD2. V lost 3 bases, J lost 9 bases, and 4 bases stayed unmatched. CDR3 length equals 13 residues. Looked up from germline, CDR1 is MNHEY and CDR2 is SVGEGT. CDR3 in amino acids: CASSYGLAGAQYF. The DNA of the CDR3 is TGTGCCAGCAGTTATGGTCTAGCGGGGGCCCAGTACTTC.

The rearrangement links TRBV19 to TRBJ1-2; D is ambiguous. V was shortened by 0 bases and J by 4 bases, with 6 bases between the two germline ends. Germline values: CDR1 LNHDA, CDR2 SQIVND (reference sequence). The CDR3 has 13 residues. CDR3 in amino acids: CASSIDSVYGYTF. The DNA for the CDR3 is TGTGCCAGTAGTATAGATTCTGTCTATGGCTACACCTTC.

The count of this clone is one. The gene calls are TRBV28 and TRBJ2-3, with D maybe TRBD2 (6 bases). CDR3 length equals 15 residues. Germline CDR1 reads MDHEN; CDR2 reads SYDVKM. The V end lost 5 bases, the J end lost 1 base, and 13 bases lay between the germline ends. Written as DNA, the CDR3 is TGTGCCAGCAGTCGAATCGGGACTCGCACAGATACGCAGTATTTT. This encodes CASSRIGTRTDTQYF.

In its sample, this clone was seen once. The chain joins TRBV2 to TRBJ2-5; D is perhaps TRBD2 (5 bases). The length of the CDR3 is 11 residues. Germline V gene sequence: CDR1 SNHLY, CDR2 FYNNEI. Trimming stripped 7 bases from V and 8 bases from J, with 11 bases between. This chain's CDR3 is CASKQEATQYF. In DNA, the CDR3 is TGTGCCAGCAAGCAGGAGGCAACCCAGTACTTC.

V usage is TRBV11-2 and J usage is TRBJ2-7, with 9 positions matching TRBD1. The J segment lost 3 bases and the V segment lost 6 bases, leaving 12 bases of the junction unmatched. The germline gives CDR1 SGHAT, CDR2 FQNNGV. The CDR3 sequence is 16 residues long. The CDR3 nucleotides are TGTGCCAGCAGTCCCCTCCTTCCGGGACAGGGCTACGAGCAGTACTTC. Amino acids: CASSPLLPGQGYEQYF.

The chain links TRBV28 to TRBJ2-7; the match to TRBD1 covers 10 bases. The CDR3 sequence is 15 residues long. CDR1 is MDHEN, CDR2 SYDVKM, per germline. Trimming removed 6 bases from V and 1 base from J; junction bases left unmatched: 6. CDR3 coding DNA: TGTGCCAGCAGGGGGGCGGACAGGGGGTCCTACGAGCAGTACTTC. Protein: CASRGADRGSYEQYF. Filled out from reference TRBV28 and TRBJ2-7, the complete variable domain reads DVKVTQSSRYLVKRTGEKVFLECVQDMDHENMFWYRQDPGLGLRLIYFSYDVKMKEKGDIPEGYSVSREKKERFSLILESASTNQTSMYLCASRGADRGSYEQYFGPGTRLTVT.

V and J are TRBV25-1 and TRBJ1-1, with D possibly TRBD1 on 5 matching bases. The germline V gene has CDR1 MGHDK and CDR2 SYGVNS. V was cut by 1 base and J by 10 bases, with 16 bases left in between. The length of the CDR3 is 14 residues. The CDR3 sequence is CASSESQGGIRAFF. CDR3 DNA sequence: TGTGCCAGCAGTGAATCTCAGGGAGGGATACGAGCTTTCTTT.

A single count supports this clone. The chain has TRBV7-9 and TRBJ2-6; 10 positions agree with TRBD1. This CDR3 comprises 17 residues. Germline values: CDR1 SEHNR, CDR2 FQNEAQ (reference sequence). J was trimmed by 0 bases and V by 5 bases; bases with no gene match: 4. CDR3 sequence: CASSTGTGVSGANVLTF. The CDR3 DNA follows: TGTGCCAGCAGCACCGGGACAGGGGTCTCTGGGGCCAACGTCCTGACTTTC.